This T cell receptor beta chain emerged from a study of Ad26.COV2.S vaccination and SARS-CoV-2 variants. Study-wide context: The COV1001 Ad26.COV2.S trial arm included the donor.

CDR3 length equals 14 residues. Germline V gene lookup returns CDR1 MGHRA and CDR2 YSYEKL. Trimming pared 4 bases from V and 2 bases from J, leaving 10 bases between. A remark on this clone: Its antigen is still unknown.

Assay: immunoSEQ multiplex PCR; the TCRdb copy retains only in-frame clones and omits some. The sample holds about 400,000 clones, 88% seen once. As to treatment: approximately 18 received Ad26.COV2.S at low or high dose, single or two shots; about 5 received placebo; per-sample allocation not given. All samples were drawn on day 63, counting from the first vaccine or placebo injection. Whole-study findings and limits: Placebo and vaccine recipients had non-spike TCR breadth that was similar.

Sequencing used peripheral blood, obtained in a trial of Ad26.COV2.S vaccine versus placebo. The sequence came from a person aged 18-60 years who received the Ad26.COV2.S COVID-19 vaccine or a placebo. V usage is TRBV4-1 and J usage is TRBJ2-3, with D unresolved. CDR3 sequence reads: CASSLWVNTDTQYF. CDR3 DNA: TGCGCCAGCAGCCTATGGGTAAACACAGATACGCAGTATTTT.